Listed here are 18 T cell receptor beta chains from one sample, sequenced in a study of PD-1 blockade in mismatch repair-deficient tumors. Clones were sequenced by immunoSEQ multiplex PCR, and TCRdb holds only the in-frame ones, with some missing. The sample includes roughly 50,000 clones, 81% of them seen just once. Specimen: peripheral blood, collected about 20 weeks after starting pembrolizumab. The receptors stem from an adult with mismatch repair-deficient cancer.

The chain couples TRBV2 to TRBJ1-1; D is perhaps TRBD1 (5 bases). This CDR3 contains 14 residues. Germline values: CDR1 SNHLY, CDR2 FYNNEI. V was shortened by 6 bases and J by 3 bases, with 14 bases between the two germline ends. The CDR3 nucleotides read TGTGCCAGCAGGGACACGGTTGGGTACACTGAAGCTTTCTTT. This codes for CASRDTVGYTEAFF.

This clone was counted a few times. The rearrangement uses TRBV5-1 and TRBJ1-1; the D gene is possibly TRBD1 (5 bases). The CDR3 length is 11 residues. The V end was cut by 5 bases, the J end by 7 bases, with 9 bases between. Germline CDR1 SGHRS, CDR2 YFSETQ. The CDR3 bases are TGCGCCAGCAGGGACGACAGTGAAGCTTTCTTT. Translating gives CASRDDSEAFF.

The chain links TRBV9 to TRBJ2-5; 7 nucleotides agree with TRBD2. Germline CDR1 SGDLS, CDR2 YYNGEE. Trimming removed 0 bases from V and 2 bases from J; junction bases left unmatched: 7. The CDR3 loop spans 16 amino acids. As DNA, the CDR3 is TGTGCCAGCAGCGTAGGTGGAGGGACTACGCAAGAGACCCAGTACTTC. Residues: CASSVGGGTTQETQYF.

The chain has TRBV28 and TRBJ2-7; possible D gene TRBD2, 6 bases. The CDR3 length is 13 residues. CDR1 and CDR2 (germline): MDHEN, SYDVKM. Trimming left V 4 bases short and J 1 base short, with 8 bases between. The CDR3 region has the DNA TGTGCCAGCAGTTCGGGGGTGTCCTACGAGCAGTACTTC. Amino acids: CASSSGVSYEQYF.

The chain couples TRBV30 to TRBJ1-1; D is unresolved. This CDR3 has 13 residues. Trimming removed 2 bases at V and 1 base at J, with 8 bases between. Germline V gene data show CDR1 as GTSNPN and CDR2 as SVGIG (reference sequence). CDR3 coding DNA: TGTGCCTGGAGTTTGGCGGCGAACACTGAAGCTTTCTTT. Translation: CAWSLAANTEAFF.

This sequence joins TRBV5-1 and TRBJ2-5; possibly TRBD2 for D (6 bases). With 0 bases removed from V and 2 bases from J, the gap between germline ends came to 8 bases. Germline V gives CDR1 SGHRS, CDR2 YFSETQ. The CDR3 is made up of 14 amino acids. CDR3 DNA: TGCGCCAGCAGCTTGGCTGGACTACAAGAGACCCAGTACTTC. It yields the protein CASSLAGLQETQYF. Full variable domain (outside the CDR3, taken from reference TRBV5-1 and TRBJ2-5): KAGVTQTPRYLIKTRGQQVTLSCSPISGHRSVSWYQQTPGQGLQFLFEYFSETQRNKGNFPGRFSGRQFSNSRSEMNVSTLELGDSALYLCASSLAGLQETQYFGPGTRLLVL.

This sequence joins TRBV9 and TRBJ1-5; a weak D match, TRBD1 (6 bases). Per germline, CDR1 SGDLS and CDR2 YYNGEE. V lost 0 bases and J 2 bases, leaving 6 bases between the germline ends. This CDR3 is 14 amino acids long. The CDR3 spells CASSVGQGNQPQHF. The CDR3 region has the DNA TGTGCCAGCAGCGTAGGACAGGGCAATCAGCCCCAGCATTTT.

The chain is built from TRBV2 and TRBJ1-3, with D unclear. Looked up from germline, CDR1 is SNHLY and CDR2 is FYNNEI. Trimming cost V 6 bases and J 0 bases, with 12 bases left between them. The CDR3 consists of 15 residues. CDR3 coding DNA: TGTGCCAGCAGCTCTCGGGGATACTCTGGAAACACCATATATTTT. Its translation is CASSSRGYSGNTIYF.

The chain couples TRBV15 to TRBJ1-3, with 9 bases fitting TRBD1. Trimming took 5 bases from V and 2 from J; bases not matched to a gene: 7. CDR1 and CDR2 from the germline V gene are LNHNV and YYDKDF (reference sequence). There are 16 residues in the CDR3. The CDR3 coding sequence is TGTGCCACCAGCGTAGACAGGGGGTATACTGGAAACACCATATATTTT. It yields the protein CATSVDRGYTGNTIYF.

The rearrangement uses TRBV6-1 and TRBJ2-6; no firm D call. V was trimmed by 4 bases and J by 0 bases, leaving 4 bases between them. Germline V gene sequence: CDR1 MNHNS, CDR2 SASEGT. This CDR3 spans 14 amino acids. DNA of the CDR3: TGTGCCAGCAGTGTAAGCTCTGGGGCCAACGTCCTGACTTTC. This codes for CASSVSSGANVLTF.

The rearrangement links TRBV13 to TRBJ2-1; D is unresolved. This CDR3 spans 15 amino acids. Germline V lookup: CDR1 PRHDT, CDR2 FYEKMQ (reference sequence). V was trimmed by 5 bases and J by 5 bases, leaving 16 bases between them. The CDR3 DNA is TGTGCCAGCAGCCCCCCTCAGTTCCTCCACAATGAGCAGTTCTTC. This codes for CASSPPQFLHNEQFF.

The chain employs TRBV19 and TRBJ2-1; 8 positions agree with TRBD1. The CDR3 runs 14 residues. The junction had 6 bases not matched to a gene; V was cut back by 4 bases and J by 7 bases. Germline V gene data show CDR1 as LNHDA and CDR2 as SQIVND (reference sequence). The CDR3 loop is CASSNQGAKNEQFF. The CDR3 bases are TGTGCCAGTAGTAACCAGGGGGCGAAAAATGAGCAGTTCTTC.

The chain combines TRBV5-8 with TRBJ2-2; 9 nucleotides line up with TRBD1. CDR3 length: 15 amino acids. Germline V gene lookup returns CDR1 SGHTS and CDR2 YDEGEE. The V segment lost 4 bases and the J segment 2 bases; nucleotides outside the gene matches: 3. CDR3 protein: CASSRGQGNTGELFF. The CDR3 region has the DNA TGTGCCAGCAGCCGGGGACAGGGAAACACCGGGGAGCTGTTTTTT.

The chain has TRBV4-2 and TRBJ2-3, with 13 bases identical to TRBD2. Germline V lookup: CDR1 LGHNA, CDR2 YNFKEQ. Unmatched junction bases numbered 3, after V lost 3 bases and J lost 3 bases. The CDR3 runs to 16 residues. The DNA of the CDR3 is TGTGCCAGCAGCCATCTACTAGCGGGAGGGACAGATACGCAGTATTTT. It is translated as CASSHLLAGGTDTQYF.

This sequence joins TRBV4-3 and TRBJ2-1; TRBD1 is a possible D gene (6 bases). The CDR3 is 16 amino acids. The germline V and J ends were trimmed by 0 bases and 0 bases, with 9 bases remaining between them. Germline assignment: CDR1 LGHNA and CDR2 YSLEER. The CDR3 protein is CASSQDGTLSYNEQFF. The DNA of the CDR3 is TGCGCCAGCAGCCAAGATGGGACACTCTCCTACAATGAGCAGTTCTTC.

The chain couples TRBV4-1 to TRBJ2-2, with 9 bases that match TRBD2. This CDR3 contains 16 residues. Germline V gene sequence: CDR1 MGHRA, CDR2 YSYEKL. The V gene end was trimmed by 3 bases and the J gene end by 5 bases; junction bases not matched to a gene: 7. CDR3 loop: CASSQASSGTTGELFF. The CDR3 DNA sequence: TGCGCCAGCAGCCAGGCGTCTAGCGGGACAACCGGGGAGCTGTTTTTT.

The chain couples TRBV18 to TRBJ1-4; the D is unclear. The V gene's germline CDR1 is KGHSH and CDR2 LQKENI. CDR3 length: 12 residues. V lost 2 bases and J 6 bases, leaving 4 bases between the germline ends. The CDR3 loop is CASSPRDEKLFF. CDR3 nucleotide sequence: TGTGCCAGCTCACCAAGGGATGAAAAACTGTTTTTT.

In DNA, the CDR3 is TGTGCCAGCCAGGGCCACATACGAAGCACAGATACGCAGTATTTT. Amino acid sequence: CASQGHIRSTDTQYF. The chain uses TRBV7-9 and TRBJ2-3; tentative D call: TRBD1 (5 bases). The V gene lost 8 bases and the J gene lost 0 bases, with 15 bases spanning the gap. CDR3 length: 15 amino acids. Germline CDR1 and CDR2: SEHNR and FQNEAQ (reference sequence).